The 3 T cell receptor delta chains reported below all come from one sample, sequenced in a study of gamma delta lymphoproliferative disorders and STAT genes. TCRdb made new clone calls on the multiplex PCR reads using CATT. The profile shows over 1,500 delta-chain clones, about 3% of them singletons. PBMCs from patients and controls supplied the genomic DNA for sequencing. What was sequenced was blood. Receptors originate from a human donor in good health.

A few counts support this clone. For this DNA, TCRdb reports the protein of a much larger clone, which diverges at residue 4, most likely from a read error; the protein presented here is translated directly from the DNA. The chain employs TRDV2 and TRDJ1; 8 positions agree with TRDD3. Germline V CDR1 and CDR2: GEAIGNYY, EKD. V lost 5 bases and J lost 2; bases outside the gene matches: 15. CDR3 size: 17 residues. The CDR3 nucleotides read TGTGCCTGTGGCAACTTACTGGGGGCCTCTGTAACCGATAAACTCATCTTT. Amino acids: CACGNLLGASVTDKLIF.

This clone was seen a handful of times. TCRdb attributes to this sequence the protein of a much larger clone, which differs from the DNA translation at residue 6; a read error is likely, and the protein displayed is translated from the DNA. V is TRDV1 and J is TRDJ1; TRDD2 or TRDD3 may be the D gene (7 bases each). The CDR3 has 21 amino acids. The V end lost 2 bases, the J end lost 0 bases, and 28 bases lay between the germline ends. Germline loops: CDR1 TSWWSYY, CDR2 QGS. The CDR3 here is CALGEVPTRGMEEAYTDKLIF. In DNA, the CDR3 is TGTGCTCTTGGGGAAGTTCCTACTAGGGGGATGGAGGAGGCGTACACCGATAAACTCATCTTT.

This clone was seen a few times. The likely explanation is a read error, given a far larger clone one base away. The sample holds other DNA sequences that translate to the same CDR3. The V and J genes are TRDV2 and TRDJ1, with 11 nucleotides matching TRDD3. The CDR3 sequence is 17 residues long. Germline V gives CDR1 GEAIGNYY, CDR2 EKD. Trimming cost V 7 bases and J 3 bases; bases outside gene matches: 15. The CDR3 DNA is TGTGCCTGCGACTCCTTGCTGGGGGATACAGTGTCCGATAAACTCATCTTT. It codes for CACDSLLGDTVSDKLIF.